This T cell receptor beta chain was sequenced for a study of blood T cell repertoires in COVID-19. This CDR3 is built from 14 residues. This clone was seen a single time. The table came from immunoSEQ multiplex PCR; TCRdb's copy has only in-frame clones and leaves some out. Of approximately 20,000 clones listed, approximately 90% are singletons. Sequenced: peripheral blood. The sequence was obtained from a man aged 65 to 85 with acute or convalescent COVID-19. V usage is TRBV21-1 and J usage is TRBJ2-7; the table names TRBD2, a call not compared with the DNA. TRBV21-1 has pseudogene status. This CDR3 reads CASSKGRGSYEQYF. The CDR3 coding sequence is TGTGCCAGCAGCAAGGGGCGGGGGTCCTACGAGCAGTACTTC.